One sample yielded the 9 T cell receptor beta chains listed below, sequenced in a study of response to subunit inactivated influenza vaccine. TCRdb analysed the RT-PCR reads with MiXCR anew, one entry per CDR3 protein. The sample includes hundreds of thousands of distinct CDR3 sequences, more than 11% seen only once; the top ten take around 7.3%. The sample in question was PBMCs from blood, obtained 14 to 15 days before vaccination. These TCRs come from a man aged 45-65 years who received an inactivated influenza vaccine.

The CDR3 DNA reads as TGTGCCTGGGGGGACAGGCGTTACGAGCAGTACTTC. It encodes CAWGDRRYEQYF. This sequence joins TRBV30 and TRBJ2-7; 8 bases are a match to TRBD1. The CDR3 length is 12 residues. The trim removed 5 bases at V and 4 bases at J, leaving 4 bases unmatched. Germline values: CDR1 GTSNPN, CDR2 SVGIG (reference sequence).

The chain couples TRBV6-1 to TRBJ2-1, with D maybe TRBD2 (5 bases). V shed 6 bases and J shed 2 bases, with 14 bases lying between them. This CDR3 region has 15 residues. Germline loops: CDR1 MNHNS, CDR2 SASEGT. CDR3 amino acids: CASSQRGATYNEQFF. The CDR3 DNA follows: TGTGCCAGCAGCCAACGGGGAGCCACCTACAATGAGCAGTTCTTC.

The chain carries TRBV3-1 and TRBJ2-7; no clear D. Trimming took off 5 bases at V and 2 bases at J, with 16 bases between the two ends. Germline V lookup: CDR1 LGHDT, CDR2 YNNKEL (reference sequence). The CDR3 contains 15 residues. CDR3 coding DNA: TGTGCCAGCAGCTACCGGCATACTGGGACCTACGAGCAGTACTTC. Translated, it gives CASSYRHTGTYEQYF.

This clonotype was picked up a small number of times. The V gene is TRBV5-1, the J gene TRBJ2-7; D is perhaps TRBD2 (6 bases). The germline V and J ends were trimmed by 0 bases and 5 bases, with 21 bases remaining between them. Germline V lookup: CDR1 SGHRS, CDR2 YFSETQ. The CDR3 loop spans 17 amino acids. The CDR3 DNA reads as TGCGCCAGCAGCTTGGAGTTTAAATATCTTGGGAGGAACGAGCAGTACTTC. It specifies CASSLEFKYLGRNEQYF. Variable domain in full (rest from reference TRBV5-1 and TRBJ2-7): KAGVTQTPRYLIKTRGQQVTLSCSPISGHRSVSWYQQTPGQGLQFLFEYFSETQRNKGNFPGRFSGRQFSNSRSEMNVSTLELGDSALYLCASSLEFKYLGRNEQYFGPGTRLTVT.

This clonotype appeared many times. The CDR3 reads CASSLSFAVSSYNEQFF. CDR3 sequence (DNA): TGTGCCAGCAGCTTAAGTTTCGCGGTGAGCTCCTACAATGAGCAGTTCTTC. The V and J genes are TRBV7-2 and TRBJ2-1; D gene ambiguous. V gave up 2 bases and J gave up 0 bases, with 14 bases separating them. The length of the CDR3 is 17 residues. Germline V gene lookup returns CDR1 SGHTA and CDR2 FQGNSA.

This clonotype was detected only a few times. The gene calls are TRBV20-1 and TRBJ2-1, with D unresolved. Germline CDR1 reads DFQATT; CDR2 reads SNEGSKA (reference sequence). CDR3 size: 14 residues. Trimming cost V 0 bases and J 6 bases, with 12 bases left between them. The CDR3 nucleotides are TGCAGTGCTAGAGACAGTATACGAAGCAATGAGCAGTTCTTC. Residues: CSARDSIRSNEQFF.

This clonotype was seen only a few times. V is TRBV11-1 and J is TRBJ2-1; D is possibly TRBD2 (5 bases). Germline-derived CDR1 and CDR2 are SGHAT and FQDESV (reference sequence). The ends were cut back, 2 bases at V and 7 bases at J, with 18 bases in the middle. The CDR3 spans 16 residues. CDR3 bases: TGTGCCAGCAGCTTACGAGCGGCCCTTTTAGGGAATGAGCAGTTCTTC. The encoded protein is CASSLRAALLGNEQFF.

A few counts support this clonotype. V is TRBV15 and J is TRBJ2-1; TRBD2 aligns across 9 bases. Trimming cost V 0 bases and J 4 bases; bases outside gene matches: 4. The V gene's germline CDR1 is LNHNV and CDR2 YYDKDF (reference sequence). This CDR3 is built from 16 residues. DNA of the CDR3: TGTGCCACCAGCAGAGATAGCGGGAGATCGTACAATGAGCAGTTCTTC. Translated: CATSRDSGRSYNEQFF.

The rearrangement joins TRBV4-2 to TRBJ1-6; 9 positions match TRBD1. CDR1 is LGHNA, CDR2 YNFKEQ, per germline. Trimming cost V 0 bases and J 4 bases; bases outside gene matches: 4. CDR3 size: 17 residues. The DNA of the CDR3 is TGTGCCAGCAGCCAAGACGGACAGGGGCTTTATAATTCACCCCTCCACTTT. Protein: CASSQDGQGLYNSPLHF.